Shown below are 12 T cell receptor beta chains from a single sample sequenced in a study of shared clonotypes between healthy human individuals. TCRdb's copy holds only in-frame clones and misses some; the assay was immunoSEQ multiplex PCR. The data contain fewer than 1 million clones, approximately 96% of them singletons. The naive CD8 fraction comprised CD45RO-negative cells positively selected for CCR7 and excluded terminally differentiated effector memory CD45RA+ cells. The sample comprised naive CD8+ T cells sorted from blood. The receptors derive from a man younger than 45 in good health.

This clone appeared once. V gene TRBV5-4 combines with J gene TRBJ2-7; perhaps TRBD2 as D (5 bases). Trimming pared 4 bases from V and 2 bases from J, leaving 13 bases between. The CDR3 length is 14 residues. Germline V gene sequence: CDR1 SGHNT, CDR2 YYREEE (reference sequence). In DNA form, the CDR3 reads TGTGCCAGCAGCCCTGAGGGTTTTCCCTACGAGCAGTACTTC. This codes for CASSPEGFPYEQYF.

The rearrangement joins TRBV7-9 to TRBJ1-5; no reliable D call. This CDR3 is built from 15 residues. Deletions cut 4 bases from V and 2 bases from J, with 12 bases between. Germline V gene data show CDR1 as SEHNR and CDR2 as FQNEAQ (reference sequence). CDR3 bases: TGTGCCAGCAGCTCTGGGAGGGATGGCAATCAGCCCCAGCATTTT. This codes for CASSSGRDGNQPQHF.

This clone was recorded only once. This chain connects TRBV14 to TRBJ2-5; D may be TRBD1 (5 bases). Germline lookup yields CDR1 SGHDN and CDR2 FVKESK. V lost 0 bases and J lost 0, with 17 bases in between. CDR3 length equals 18 residues. CDR3 in DNA: TGTGCCAGCAGCCAAGACCAAGACAGAAAAAAGCACCAAGAGACCCAGTACTTC. Protein: CASSQDQDRKKHQETQYF.

V and J are TRBV27 and TRBJ2-1; 15 positions agree with TRBD2. The CDR3 runs to 18 residues. The V segment lost 5 bases and the J segment 7 bases; nucleotides outside the gene matches: 12. CDR1 is MNHEY and CDR2 is SMNVEV in the germline V gene (reference sequence). CDR3 loop: CASSRRLSGTSGRNEQFF. CDR3 in DNA: TGTGCCAGCAGTAGAAGACTGTCCGGGACTAGCGGGAGGAATGAGCAGTTCTTC.

J is TRBJ1-4 and V is TRBV5-1; 11 nucleotides match TRBD1. V trimming: 6 bases; J trimming: 1 base; junction bases outside the gene matches: 5. The germline V gene encodes CDR1 SGHRS and CDR2 YFSETQ. The CDR3 spans 16 residues. CDR3 amino acids: CASKGTGGGTNEKLFF. The CDR3 nucleotides are TGCGCCAGCAAAGGGACAGGGGGAGGAACTAATGAAAAACTGTTTTTT.

J is TRBJ2-3 and V is TRBV15; a weak D match, TRBD2 (6 bases). Germline CDR1 is LNHNV and CDR2 is YYDKDF (reference sequence). The CDR3 length is 13 residues. Deletions cut 8 bases from V and 6 bases from J, with 15 bases between. CDR3 in DNA: TGTGCCACCGAGCGGGCCTCAGGGGATACGCAGTATTTT. Protein product: CATERASGDTQYF.

The chain links TRBV5-4 to TRBJ2-6, with D unresolved. Germline lookup yields CDR1 SGHNT and CDR2 YYREEE (reference sequence). V lost 1 base, J lost 0 bases, and 2 bases lay in between. There are 14 residues in the CDR3. The CDR3 here is CASSLISGANVLTF. Written as DNA, the CDR3 is TGTGCCAGCAGCTTGATCTCTGGGGCCAACGTCCTGACTTTC.

The sample holds one count of this clone. The rearrangement links TRBV7-9 to TRBJ1-3; perhaps TRBD1 as D (6 bases). Germline loops: CDR1 SEHNR, CDR2 FQNEAQ (reference sequence). This CDR3 comprises 15 residues. The V gene lost 5 bases and the J gene lost 2 bases, with 13 bases spanning the gap. This CDR3 is CASSQDSATGNTIYF. The CDR3 DNA is TGTGCCAGCAGCCAGGACAGCGCAACTGGAAACACCATATATTTT.

This rearrangement joins TRBV11-3 to TRBJ2-7; tentative D call: TRBD1 (5 bases). Per the germline V gene, CDR1 is SGHNT and CDR2 is YENEEA. This CDR3 comprises 13 residues. With 5 bases removed from V and 3 bases from J, the gap between germline ends came to 11 bases. The CDR3: CASSLGAVYEQYF. The CDR3, as DNA: TGTGCCAGCAGCCTAGGGGCAGTCTACGAGCAGTACTTC. Supplemented by reference TRBV11-3 and TRBJ2-7, the full variable domain reads EAGVVQSPRYKIIEKKQPVAFWCNPISGHNTLYWYLQNLGQGPELLIRYENEEAVDDSQLPKDRFSAERLKGVDSTLKIQPAELGDSAVYLCASSLGAVYEQYFGPGTRLTVT.

V gene TRBV27 combines with J gene TRBJ2-1, with 9 bases fitting TRBD2. Germline-derived CDR1 and CDR2 are MNHEY and SMNVEV (reference sequence). CDR3 size: 15 residues. V gave up 7 bases and J gave up 9 bases; unmatched junction bases: 13. The DNA for the CDR3 is TGTGCCAGCATCTCTCGCGGCGGGAGGGCCACTGAGCAGTTCTTC. This sequence encodes CASISRGGRATEQFF.

This clone was seen once. For the CDR3, the DNA is TGTGCCAGCAGGCGTAGGAGCTCCTACGAGCAGTACTTC. Its translation is CASRRRSSYEQYF. This chain links TRBV28 with TRBJ2-7; no firm D call. This CDR3 region has 13 residues. Trimming stripped 6 bases from V and 0 bases from J, with 9 bases between. Germline-derived CDR1 and CDR2 are MDHEN and SYDVKM.

The chain carries TRBV2 and TRBJ2-1, with 9 bases matching TRBD2. Per germline, CDR1 SNHLY and CDR2 FYNNEI. Losses at the gene ends were 4 bases for V and 1 base for J; bases not matched to a gene: 5. This CDR3 is 16 amino acids long. The CDR3 sequence: CASSAIAGESYNEQFF. In DNA form, the CDR3 reads TGTGCCAGCAGTGCCATAGCGGGAGAGTCCTACAATGAGCAGTTCTTC. Looking up the rest from reference TRBV2 and TRBJ2-1 gives the full variable domain: EPEVTQTPSHQVTQMGQEVILRCVPISNHLYFYWYRQILGQKVEFLVSFYNNEISEKSEIFDDQFSVERPDGSNFTLKIRSTKLEDSAMYFCASSAIAGESYNEQFFGPGTRLTVL.